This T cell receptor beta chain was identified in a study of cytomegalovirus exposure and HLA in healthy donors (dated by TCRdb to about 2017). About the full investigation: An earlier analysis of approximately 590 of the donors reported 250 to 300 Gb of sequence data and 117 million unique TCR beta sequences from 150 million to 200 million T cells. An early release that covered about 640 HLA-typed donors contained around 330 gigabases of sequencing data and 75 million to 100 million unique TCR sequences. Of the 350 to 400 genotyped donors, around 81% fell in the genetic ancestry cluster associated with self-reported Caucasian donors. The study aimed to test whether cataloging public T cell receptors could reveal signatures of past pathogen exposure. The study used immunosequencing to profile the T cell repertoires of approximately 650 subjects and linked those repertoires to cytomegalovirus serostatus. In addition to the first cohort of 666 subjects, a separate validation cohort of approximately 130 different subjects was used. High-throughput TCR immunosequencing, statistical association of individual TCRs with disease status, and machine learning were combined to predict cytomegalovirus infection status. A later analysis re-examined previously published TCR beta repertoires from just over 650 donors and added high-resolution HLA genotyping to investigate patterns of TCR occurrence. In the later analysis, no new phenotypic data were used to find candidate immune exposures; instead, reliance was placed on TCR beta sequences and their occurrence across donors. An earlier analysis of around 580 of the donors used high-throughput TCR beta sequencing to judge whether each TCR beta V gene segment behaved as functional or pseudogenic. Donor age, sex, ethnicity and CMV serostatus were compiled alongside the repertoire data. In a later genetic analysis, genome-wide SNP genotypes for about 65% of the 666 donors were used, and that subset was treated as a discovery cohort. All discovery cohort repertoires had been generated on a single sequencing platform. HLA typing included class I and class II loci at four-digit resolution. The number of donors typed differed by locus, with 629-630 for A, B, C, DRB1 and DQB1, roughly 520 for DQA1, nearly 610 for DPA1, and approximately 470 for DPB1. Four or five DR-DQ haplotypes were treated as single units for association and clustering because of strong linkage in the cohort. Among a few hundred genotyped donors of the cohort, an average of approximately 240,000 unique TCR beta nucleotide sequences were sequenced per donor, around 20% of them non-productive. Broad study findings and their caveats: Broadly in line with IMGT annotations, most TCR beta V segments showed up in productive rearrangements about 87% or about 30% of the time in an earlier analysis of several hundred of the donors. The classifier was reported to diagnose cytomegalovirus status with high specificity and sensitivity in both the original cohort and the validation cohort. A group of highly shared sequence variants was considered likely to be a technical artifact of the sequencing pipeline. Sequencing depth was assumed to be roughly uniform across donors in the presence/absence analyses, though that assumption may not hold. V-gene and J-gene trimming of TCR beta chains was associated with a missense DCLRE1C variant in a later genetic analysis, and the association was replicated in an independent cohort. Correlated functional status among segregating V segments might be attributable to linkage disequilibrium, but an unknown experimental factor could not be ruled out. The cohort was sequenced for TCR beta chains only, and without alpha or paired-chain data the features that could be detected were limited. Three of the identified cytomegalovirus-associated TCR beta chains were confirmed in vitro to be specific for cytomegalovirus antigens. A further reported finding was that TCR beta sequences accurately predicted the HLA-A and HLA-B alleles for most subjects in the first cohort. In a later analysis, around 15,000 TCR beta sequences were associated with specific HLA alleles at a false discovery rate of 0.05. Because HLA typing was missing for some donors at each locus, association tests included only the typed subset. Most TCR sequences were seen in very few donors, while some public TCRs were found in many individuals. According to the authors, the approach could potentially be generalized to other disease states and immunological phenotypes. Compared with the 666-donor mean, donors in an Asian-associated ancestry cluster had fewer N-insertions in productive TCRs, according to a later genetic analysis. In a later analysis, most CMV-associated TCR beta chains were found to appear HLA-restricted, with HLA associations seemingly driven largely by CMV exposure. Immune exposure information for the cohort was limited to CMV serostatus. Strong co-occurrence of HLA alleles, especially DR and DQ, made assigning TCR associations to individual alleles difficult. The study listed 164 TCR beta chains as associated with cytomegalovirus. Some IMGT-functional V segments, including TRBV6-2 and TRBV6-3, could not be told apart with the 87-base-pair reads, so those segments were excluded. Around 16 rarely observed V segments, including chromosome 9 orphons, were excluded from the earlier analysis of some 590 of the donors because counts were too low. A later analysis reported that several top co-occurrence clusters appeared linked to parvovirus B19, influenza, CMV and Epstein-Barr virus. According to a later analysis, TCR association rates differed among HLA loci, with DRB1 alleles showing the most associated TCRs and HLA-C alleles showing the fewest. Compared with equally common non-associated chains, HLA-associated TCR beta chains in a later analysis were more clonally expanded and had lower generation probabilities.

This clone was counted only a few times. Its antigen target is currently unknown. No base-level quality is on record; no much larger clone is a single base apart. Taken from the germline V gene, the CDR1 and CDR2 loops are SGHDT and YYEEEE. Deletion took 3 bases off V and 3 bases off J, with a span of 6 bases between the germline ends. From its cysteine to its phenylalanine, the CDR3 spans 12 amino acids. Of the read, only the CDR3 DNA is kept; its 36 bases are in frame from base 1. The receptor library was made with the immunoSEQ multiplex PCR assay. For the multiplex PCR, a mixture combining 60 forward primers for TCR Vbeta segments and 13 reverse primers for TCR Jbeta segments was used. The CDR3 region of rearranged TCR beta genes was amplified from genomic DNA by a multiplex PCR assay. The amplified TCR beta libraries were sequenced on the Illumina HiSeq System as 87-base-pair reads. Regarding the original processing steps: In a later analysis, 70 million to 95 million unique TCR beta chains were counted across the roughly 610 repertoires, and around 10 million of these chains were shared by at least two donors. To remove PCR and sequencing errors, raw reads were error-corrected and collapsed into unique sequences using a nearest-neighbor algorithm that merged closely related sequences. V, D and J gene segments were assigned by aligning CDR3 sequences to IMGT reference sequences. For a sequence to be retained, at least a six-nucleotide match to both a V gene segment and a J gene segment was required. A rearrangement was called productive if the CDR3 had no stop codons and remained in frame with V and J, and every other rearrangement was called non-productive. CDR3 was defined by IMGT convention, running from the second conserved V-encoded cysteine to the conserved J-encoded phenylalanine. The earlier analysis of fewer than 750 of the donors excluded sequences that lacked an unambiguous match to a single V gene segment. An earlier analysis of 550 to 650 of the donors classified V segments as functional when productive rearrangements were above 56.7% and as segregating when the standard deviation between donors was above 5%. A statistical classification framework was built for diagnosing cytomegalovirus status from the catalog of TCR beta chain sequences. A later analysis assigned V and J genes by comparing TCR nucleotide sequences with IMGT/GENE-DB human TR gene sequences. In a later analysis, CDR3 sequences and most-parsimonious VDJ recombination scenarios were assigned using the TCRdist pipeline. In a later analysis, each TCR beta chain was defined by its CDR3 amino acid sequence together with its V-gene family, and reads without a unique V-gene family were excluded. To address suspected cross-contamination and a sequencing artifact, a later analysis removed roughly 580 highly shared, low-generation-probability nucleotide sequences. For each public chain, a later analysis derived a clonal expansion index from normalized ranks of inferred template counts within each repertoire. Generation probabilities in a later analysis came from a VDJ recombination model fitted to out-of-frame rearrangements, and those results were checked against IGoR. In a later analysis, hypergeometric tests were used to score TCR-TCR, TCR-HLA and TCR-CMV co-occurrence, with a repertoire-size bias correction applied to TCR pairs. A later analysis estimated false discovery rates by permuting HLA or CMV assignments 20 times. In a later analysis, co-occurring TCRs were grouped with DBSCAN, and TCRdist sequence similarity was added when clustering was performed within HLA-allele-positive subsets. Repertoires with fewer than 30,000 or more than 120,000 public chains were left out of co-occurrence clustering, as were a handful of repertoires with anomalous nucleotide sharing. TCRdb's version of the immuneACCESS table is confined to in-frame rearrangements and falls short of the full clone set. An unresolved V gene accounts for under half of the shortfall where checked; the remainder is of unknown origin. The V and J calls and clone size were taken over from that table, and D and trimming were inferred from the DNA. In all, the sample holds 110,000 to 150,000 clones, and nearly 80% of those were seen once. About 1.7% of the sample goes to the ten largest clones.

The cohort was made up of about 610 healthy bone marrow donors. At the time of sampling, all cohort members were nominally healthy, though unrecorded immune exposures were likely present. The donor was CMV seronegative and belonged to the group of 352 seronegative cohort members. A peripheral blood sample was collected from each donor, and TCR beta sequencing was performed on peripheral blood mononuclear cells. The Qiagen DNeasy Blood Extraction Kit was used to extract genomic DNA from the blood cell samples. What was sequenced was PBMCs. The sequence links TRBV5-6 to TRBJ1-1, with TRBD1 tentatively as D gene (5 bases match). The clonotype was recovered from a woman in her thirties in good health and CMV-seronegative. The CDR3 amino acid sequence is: CASSSGDTEAFF. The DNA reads TGTGCCAGCAGCTCGGGGGACACTGAAGCTTTCTTT.